Detailed here is one T cell receptor beta chain. The record originates from a study of blood T cell repertoires in COVID-19. Between the trimmed V and J ends, which lost 0 bases and 7 bases, there was a span of 9 bases. The V gene's germline CDR1 is LNHDA and CDR2 SQIVND (reference sequence). The CDR3 extends over 13 amino acids. TCRdb keeps only in-frame clones here, not all; method: immunoSEQ multiplex PCR. The table records about 380,000 clones, 88% of them present only once. The study drew participants aged about 18 to 89 years from 20 to 30 US areas. Cohort 3 recovery required two negative PCRs, clearance, or symptom resolution.

The sequence was obtained from a woman between 18 and 29 years old who had recovered from COVID-19. The sequencing input was PBMCs or T cells enriched from blood (not recorded which). The chain is built from TRBV19 and TRBJ1-1; D is uncertain. The chain's CDR3 is CASSIDGPHEAFF. In DNA, the CDR3 is TGTGCCAGTAGTATAGATGGGCCCCATGAAGCTTTCTTT.